These 27 T cell receptor beta chains share one sample of origin, sequenced in a study of memory CD4+ T cells and cytomegalovirus serostatus. The sort gate was single viable CD3+CD4+CD8-CD45RO+ cells for memory CD4+ T cells. Produced via immunoSEQ multiplex PCR; TCRdb's table is partial and in-frame only. The sample yields some 27,000 clones, about 79% seen once. The sample consisted of memory CD4+ T cells from blood. These TCRs come from an adult in good health and CMV-seronegative.

The chain couples TRBV5-1 to TRBJ1-2; 12 nucleotides agree with TRBD1. This CDR3 spans 15 amino acids. V shed 0 bases and J 7 bases; nucleotides not matched to a gene: 4. CDR1 and CDR2 from the germline V gene are SGHRS and YFSETQ. The CDR3 region is CASSLVGQGAGGYTF. The CDR3 DNA reads as TGCGCCAGCAGCTTGGTGGGACAGGGGGCCGGTGGCTACACCTTC.

The chain carries TRBV28 and TRBJ2-3; TRBD2 matches 13 bases. Germline V gene sequence: CDR1 MDHEN, CDR2 SYDVKM. The V and J ends lost 11 bases and 6 bases, in that order; junction bases with no gene match: 5. This CDR3 contains 13 residues. The CDR3 loop reads CACGLAGADTQYF. The DNA for the CDR3 is TGTGCCTGCGGACTAGCGGGAGCCGATACGCAGTATTTT.

J is TRBJ2-2 and V is TRBV7-2, with a tentative D call TRBD2 (7 bases). The germline CDR1 and CDR2 sequences are SGHTA and FQGNSA. This CDR3 region has 14 residues. V was trimmed by 1 base and J by 7 bases, leaving 10 bases between them. Here the CDR3 reads CASSLGGGYGELFF. In nucleotides, the CDR3 is TGTGCCAGCAGCTTAGGGGGGGGCTACGGGGAGCTGTTTTTT.

CDR3 sequence (DNA): TGTGCCAGTATCGGACAGGGACGGCATGAGCAGTTCTTC. Encoded protein: CASIGQGRHEQFF. The rearrangement joins TRBV19 to TRBJ2-1, with 8 bases lining up with TRBD1. The V and J ends lost 7 bases and 8 bases, in that order; junction bases with no gene match: 7. Germline CDR1 and CDR2: LNHDA and SQIVND (reference sequence). This CDR3 comprises 13 residues.

V usage is TRBV7-2 and J usage is TRBJ2-5; tentative D call: TRBD2 (5 bases). V dropped 6 bases and J dropped 3 bases, with 14 bases sitting between them. The CDR3 covers 14 residues. Germline CDR1 SGHTA, CDR2 FQGNSA. The CDR3 reads CASSFQAREETQYF. CDR3 DNA: TGTGCCAGCAGTTTCCAGGCGCGGGAAGAGACCCAGTACTTC.

This clone has just a few counts. This rearrangement joins TRBV6-1 to TRBJ2-7, with D tentatively TRBD1 (5 bases). Germline lookup yields CDR1 MNHNS and CDR2 SASEGT. The V gene lost 7 bases and the J gene lost 8 bases, with 24 bases spanning the gap. The CDR3 runs to 15 residues. The CDR3 loop is CASNPGQIGRDQQYF. The CDR3 region has the DNA TGTGCCAGCAACCCTGGACAAATTGGAAGGGATCAGCAGTACTTC.

This clone was seen a few times. This chain uses TRBV5-4 with TRBJ2-7; the D gene is possibly TRBD1 (6 bases). The V end was cut by 7 bases, the J end by 1 base, with 18 bases between. Germline V gene sequence: CDR1 SGHNT, CDR2 YYREEE (reference sequence). The CDR3 contains 15 residues. DNA for the CDR3: TGTGCCAGCGGGAAACAGGGCCCCCTTTCCTACGAGCAGTACTTC. It translates to CASGKQGPLSYEQYF.

The chain carries TRBV28 and TRBJ2-7, with 8 bases fitting TRBD1. The V and J ends lost 2 bases and 5 bases, in that order; junction bases with no gene match: 14. Germline CDR1 and CDR2: MDHEN and SYDVKM. This CDR3 has 17 amino acids. The CDR3 loop is CASSLMAGGALMHEQYF. The CDR3 DNA reads as TGTGCCAGCAGTTTAATGGCAGGGGGCGCCCTCATGCACGAGCAGTACTTC. The full variable domain, its missing parts supplied by reference TRBV28 and TRBJ2-7, is DVKVTQSSRYLVKRTGEKVFLECVQDMDHENMFWYRQDPGLGLRLIYFSYDVKMKEKGDIPEGYSVSREKKERFSLILESASTNQTSMYLCASSLMAGGALMHEQYFGPGTRLTVT.

The chain couples TRBV9 to TRBJ1-1; maybe TRBD1 (6 bases). This CDR3 contains 15 residues. V dropped 4 bases and J dropped 6 bases, with 19 bases sitting between them. The germline V gene has CDR1 SGDLS and CDR2 YYNGEE. In DNA, the CDR3 is TGTGCCAGCAGCCGAGGGGGGGACCCTGGGGCTGAAGCTTTCTTT. This gives the protein CASSRGGDPGAEAFF.

The sample holds a few counts of this clone. The rearrangement links TRBV7-2 to TRBJ1-5, with TRBD1 as a possible D gene (5 bases). This CDR3 has 14 residues. Germline V lookup: CDR1 SGHTA, CDR2 FQGNSA. Deletions cut 5 bases from V and 9 bases from J, with 17 bases between. The DNA of the CDR3 is TGTGCCAGCAGCACCGGGACTGCCCATTCGCCCCAGCATTTT. It codes for CASSTGTAHSPQHF.

The chain joins TRBV5-1 to TRBJ2-2; possibly TRBD1 for D (6 bases). Germline V gene data show CDR1 as SGHRS and CDR2 as YFSETQ. V was pared by 4 bases and J by 5 bases, with 9 bases between. The CDR3 covers 13 residues. Here the CDR3 DNA reads TGCGCCAGCAGCCCAGGGGTGACCGGGGAGCTGTTTTTT. Translating gives CASSPGVTGELFF.

V and J are TRBV18 and TRBJ2-7; TRBD2 agrees at 7 bases. CDR3 length equals 18 residues. Trimming at V came to 3 bases and at J to 5 bases, leaving 19 bases not matched to a gene. Germline V gene lookup returns CDR1 KGHSH and CDR2 LQKENI. The CDR3 DNA follows: TGTGCCAGCTCACCGGGGCGGGGAGGGCAGGCCCACACCGACGAGCAGTACTTC. Protein: CASSPGRGGQAHTDEQYF. The complete variable domain, with remaining parts taken from reference TRBV18 and TRBJ2-7, reads NAGVMQNPRHLVRRRGQEARLRCSPMKGHSHVYWYRQLPEEGLKFMVYLQKENIIDESGMPKERFSAEFPKEGPSILRIQQVVRGDSAAYFCASSPGRGGQAHTDEQYFGPGTRLTVT.

The chain has TRBV6-1 and TRBJ2-5, with D perhaps matching TRBD1 or TRBD2 (5 bases each). The CDR3 is made up of 15 amino acids. CDR1 is MNHNS and CDR2 is SASEGT in the germline V gene. The V gene lost 3 bases and the J gene lost 3 bases, with 14 bases spanning the gap. DNA of the CDR3: TGTGCCAGCAGTGATATTGGGGGACGGGAAGAGACCCAGTACTTC. This gives the protein CASSDIGGREETQYF.

Of note for this clone: Within the sample, other DNA sequences also encode this same CDR3. The V call is TRBV5-4, the J call TRBJ1-5; tentative D call: TRBD1 (5 bases). V lost 0 bases and J 4 bases, leaving 5 bases between the germline ends. CDR3 length: 13 amino acids. Germline lookup yields CDR1 SGHNT and CDR2 YYREEE (reference sequence). The CDR3 DNA follows: TGTGCCAGCAGCTTGGACAGGAATCAGCCCCAGCATTTT. It yields the protein CASSLDRNQPQHF.

Here the CDR3 DNA reads TGCGCCAGCAGCTTGGAAGGGTCAGGGGCCCAAGAGACCCAGTACTTC. Its protein product is CASSLEGSGAQETQYF. This sequence joins TRBV5-1 and TRBJ2-5, with D possibly matching TRBD1 (6 bases). V shed 0 bases and J shed 1 base, with 13 bases lying between them. Germline V gene data show CDR1 as SGHRS and CDR2 as YFSETQ. This CDR3 spans 16 amino acids.

This chain links TRBV28 with TRBJ1-5; the D gene is possibly TRBD1 (5 bases). The length of the CDR3 is 15 residues. Germline-derived CDR1 and CDR2 are MDHEN and SYDVKM. V was trimmed by 5 bases and J by 4 bases, leaving 15 bases between them. The CDR3 is CASSLPDRGNQPQHF. The CDR3 nucleotides are TGTGCCAGCAGTCTCCCGGATCGGGGGAATCAGCCCCAGCATTTT.

This clone was picked up one time. The CDR3 DNA reads as TGCGCCAGCAGTGGAGGTGGGACAGCTGGAAACACCATATATTTT. Amino acids: CASSGGGTAGNTIYF. The chain recombines TRBV10-1 with TRBJ1-3; 7 nucleotides match TRBD1. V dropped 4 bases and J dropped 2; count of bases not matched to a gene: 5. Germline lookup yields CDR1 WNHNN and CDR2 SYGVQD (reference sequence). CDR3 size: 15 residues.

The chain uses TRBV15 and TRBJ2-5; the match to TRBD2 covers 7 bases. Germline V gene lookup returns CDR1 LNHNV and CDR2 YYDKDF (reference sequence). The CDR3 totals 13 residues. The trim removed 4 bases at V and 2 bases at J, leaving 1 base unmatched. Here the CDR3 reads CATSMGGQETQYF. The CDR3 DNA follows: TGTGCCACCAGCATGGGGGGGCAAGAGACCCAGTACTTC.

CDR3 nucleotide sequence: TGTGCCAGCTTTCCTGGCCCTAGCAATCAGCCCCAGCATTTT. This encodes CASFPGPSNQPQHF. V and J are TRBV6-1 and TRBJ1-5; D gene ambiguous. This CDR3 spans 14 amino acids. Per the germline V gene, CDR1 is MNHNS and CDR2 is SASEGT. Trimming pared 8 bases from V and 0 bases from J, leaving 11 bases between.

This clone rates as medium-sized. The chain recombines TRBV16 with TRBJ1-5, with D perhaps TRBD1 (6 bases). CDR1 and CDR2 (germline): KGHSY, FQNENV. The CDR3 loop spans 16 amino acids. Trimming took 0 bases from V and 1 from J, leaving 10 bases between them. The CDR3 spells CASSQSSGASNQPQHF. The CDR3 DNA reads TGTGCCAGCAGCCAATCGTCGGGGGCAAGCAATCAGCCCCAGCATTTT.

The chain links TRBV21-1 to TRBJ1-1; whether TRBD1, the table's D call, matches the DNA was not checked. TRBV21-1 is a pseudogene locus. This CDR3 contains 19 residues. The CDR3 region is CASSKIWGRSPSHPTEAFF. In nucleotides, the CDR3 is TGTGCCAGCAGCAAAATATGGGGGCGATCGCCGTCCCACCCAACTGAAGCTTTCTTT.

The gene calls are TRBV7-2 and TRBJ2-2, with D possibly TRBD2 on 5 matching bases. Looked up from germline, CDR1 is SGHTA and CDR2 is FQGNSA. This CDR3 contains 13 residues. V lost 3 bases, J lost 5 bases, and 7 bases lay in between. For the CDR3, the DNA is TGTGCCAGCAGCTTCGGACTTACCGGGGAGCTGTTTTTT. It codes for CASSFGLTGELFF.

Only one count was recorded for this clone. Here the CDR3 reads CASSKGRSNYGYTF. As DNA, the CDR3 is TGTGCCAGTAGTAAGGGACGGAGCAACTATGGCTACACCTTC. The V and J genes are TRBV19 and TRBJ1-2, with D possibly TRBD1 on 5 matching bases. Germline values: CDR1 LNHDA, CDR2 SQIVND (reference sequence). There are 14 residues in the CDR3. V was clipped by 4 bases and J by 2 bases, with 11 bases between them.

The chain couples TRBV5-1 to TRBJ2-7; perhaps D is TRBD1 or TRBD2 (5 bases each). Per germline, CDR1 SGHRS and CDR2 YFSETQ. The CDR3 covers 14 residues. The germline V and J ends were trimmed by 5 bases and 2 bases, with 14 bases remaining between them. The CDR3 DNA follows: TGCGCCAGCAGTAGTTTAGAGGGGACCTACGAGCAGTACTTC. The encoded protein is CASSSLEGTYEQYF. The full variable domain, in which reference TRBV5-1 and TRBJ2-7 provide the parts outside the CDR3, is KAGVTQTPRYLIKTRGQQVTLSCSPISGHRSVSWYQQTPGQGLQFLFEYFSETQRNKGNFPGRFSGRQFSNSRSEMNVSTLELGDSALYLCASSSLEGTYEQYFGPGTRLTVT.

The CDR3 spells CASSSAQGNSQPQHF. CDR3 DNA: TGTGCCAGCTCCTCCGCTCAAGGGAATAGTCAGCCCCAGCATTTT. This sequence joins TRBV18 and TRBJ1-5; D is uncertain. With 6 bases removed from V and 6 bases from J, the gap between germline ends came to 18 bases. This CDR3 spans 15 amino acids. Germline lookup yields CDR1 KGHSH and CDR2 LQKENI.

This sequence joins TRBV5-5 and TRBJ1-2; 9 bases are shared with TRBD1. Germline V CDR1 and CDR2: SGHKS, YYEKEE (reference sequence). The junction had 4 bases not matched to a gene; V was cut back by 3 bases and J by 7 bases. The CDR3 length is 13 residues. CDR3 loop: CASSWGQGGGYTF. The DNA of the CDR3 is TGTGCCAGCAGCTGGGGACAGGGAGGTGGCTACACCTTC.

V usage is TRBV30 and J usage is TRBJ1-5; the D is unclear. The ends were cut back, 0 bases at V and 2 bases at J, with 5 bases in the middle. Germline V gives CDR1 GTSNPN, CDR2 SVGIG (reference sequence). The CDR3 runs 13 residues. The CDR3 region has the DNA TGTGCCTGGAGTGTAAACGGCAATCAGCCCCAGCATTTT. It encodes CAWSVNGNQPQHF.